This TCR beta chain was sequenced in a study of early T cells in non-severe SARS-CoV-2 infection. There are many counts of this clonotype. The CDR3 has 16 amino acids. Trimming took 0 bases from V and 7 from J, leaving 16 bases between them. CDR1 and CDR2 (germline): SGHAT, FQNNGV. Attached unique molecular identifiers marked individual cDNA molecules. Using its own MiXCR run on the 5' RACE reads, TCRdb lists one record per CDR3 protein. The table includes under 35,000 distinct CDR3 sequences, roughly 4.8% detected once. Sequencing was carried out using whole blood. V gene TRBV11-2 combines with J gene TRBJ2-1; D is perhaps TRBD2 (6 bases). The clonotype was recovered from an adult who was a healthcare worker with PCR-confirmed SARS-CoV-2 infection or an uninfected control (not recorded which). CDR3 sequence reads: CASSLDGTGRGNEQFF. The CDR3 bases are TGTGCCAGCAGCTTAGATGGAACCGGGAGAGGGAATGAGCAGTTCTTC.